These 24 T cell receptor beta chains were all obtained from the same sample, sequenced in a study of shared clonotypes between healthy human individuals. Assay used: immunoSEQ multiplex PCR; TCRdb lists only in-frame clones, some missing. The table has roughly 2 million clones, about 95% seen once. Terminally differentiated effector memory CD45RA+ cells were excluded from the naive CD8 cells, which were CD45RO-negative and positively selected for CCR7. Sequenced: naive CD8+ T cells sorted from blood. These receptors were taken from a man younger than 35 in good health.

Comments on this clone: Other DNA sequences in the same sample also yield this CDR3. The V gene is TRBV6-5, the J gene TRBJ1-2; D gene uncertain. The germline CDR1 and CDR2 sequences are MNHEY and SVGAGI. The CDR3 totals 16 residues. V was pared by 0 bases and J by 4 bases, with 15 bases between. The CDR3 loop is CASSYSTGERSYGYTF. The DNA of the CDR3 is TGTGCCAGCAGTTACTCGACCGGGGAGCGGAGCTATGGCTACACCTTC.

J is TRBJ2-2 and V is TRBV5-1; D call uncertain. CDR1 is SGHRS, CDR2 YFSETQ, per germline. The CDR3 extends over 15 amino acids. Trimming took off 0 bases at V and 4 bases at J, with 10 bases between the two ends. The CDR3 nucleotides read TGCGCCAGCAGCTTGGGGGTACTCCCCACCGGGGAGCTGTTTTTT. This translates into CASSLGVLPTGELFF.

This chain uses TRBV30 with TRBJ2-3, with D perhaps being TRBD1 or TRBD2 (5 bases each). V lost 0 bases and J lost 6, with 19 bases in between. CDR1 is GTSNPN, CDR2 SVGIG, per germline (reference sequence). The CDR3 is 16 amino acids. CDR3 DNA sequence: TGTGCCTGGAGTGTAATCTTGTCCCCGGGGCCGGATACGCAGTATTTT. As protein: CAWSVILSPGPDTQYF.

The chain is built from TRBV11-2 and TRBJ2-1; D not resolved. Trimming took 1 base from V and 9 from J, leaving 7 bases between them. The CDR3 loop spans 12 amino acids. Germline assignment: CDR1 SGHAT and CDR2 FQNNGV. The CDR3 nucleotides read TGTGCCAGCAGCTTAGTCCGCCCTGAGCAGTTCTTC. Protein: CASSLVRPEQFF.

The gene calls are TRBV7-9 and TRBJ1-2; 7 bases agree with TRBD1. V was pared by 4 bases and J by 7 bases, with 15 bases of the junction left unmatched. CDR1 SEHNR and CDR2 FQNEAQ come from the germline V gene (reference sequence). The CDR3 spans 16 residues. The CDR3 DNA reads TGTGCCAGCAGCTCAAACGAGGGGCAGGGGGACGGTGGCTACACCTTC. It yields the protein CASSSNEGQGDGGYTF.

This chain links TRBV6-5 with TRBJ2-1; D is unclear. The CDR3 covers 13 residues. V gave up 4 bases and J gave up 2 bases, with 6 bases separating them. Germline CDR1 is MNHEY and CDR2 is SVGAGI. CDR3: CASSSQTYNEQFF. The DNA for the CDR3 is TGTGCCAGCAGTTCCCAGACCTACAATGAGCAGTTCTTC.

Details on this clone: The sample has other DNA sequences that encode this CDR3 too. V gene TRBV6-5 combines with J gene TRBJ2-1; 10 bases fit TRBD1. CDR1 and CDR2 (germline): MNHEY, SVGAGI. V dropped 5 bases and J dropped 4; count of bases not matched to a gene: 5. This CDR3 is built from 15 residues. This CDR3 reads CASSIGTGVYNEQFF. The CDR3 nucleotides are TGTGCCAGCAGTATAGGGACAGGGGTATACAATGAGCAGTTCTTC.

The CDR3 DNA follows: TGTGCCAGCAGTGATGTGGACAGATCTTTCACCGGGGAGCTGTTTTTT. This encodes CASSDVDRSFTGELFF. V and J are TRBV2 and TRBJ2-2, with D tentatively TRBD1 (6 bases). CDR3 length equals 16 residues. V was shortened by 3 bases and J by 4 bases, with 15 bases between the two germline ends. Looked up from germline, CDR1 is SNHLY and CDR2 is FYNNEI.

The chain couples TRBV5-4 to TRBJ2-7, with a tentative D call TRBD1 (6 bases). The CDR3 is made up of 15 amino acids. V lost 4 bases to trimming and J lost 1 base, with 15 bases between them. Germline V gene data show CDR1 as SGHNT and CDR2 as YYREEE (reference sequence). CDR3 region: CASSITGPISYEQYF. CDR3 sequence (DNA): TGTGCCAGCAGCATAACAGGGCCTATTTCCTACGAGCAGTACTTC.

The chain links TRBV5-1 to TRBJ2-7; no reliable D call. The V end lost 4 bases, the J end lost 0 bases, and 5 bases lay between the germline ends. Germline V gene lookup returns CDR1 SGHRS and CDR2 YFSETQ. The CDR3 contains 12 residues. CDR3 loop: CASSNPSYEQYF. The CDR3 nucleotides are TGCGCCAGCAGCAACCCCTCCTACGAGCAGTACTTC.

This clone was seen just once. The chain links TRBV4-1 to TRBJ2-7; 8 nucleotides agree with TRBD2. The CDR3 covers 18 residues. Germline V gene data show CDR1 as MGHRA and CDR2 as YSYEKL. J was trimmed by 7 bases and V by 1 base; bases with no gene match: 18. The CDR3 sequence is CASSQGVERGWIEGEQYF. In nucleotides, the CDR3 is TGCGCCAGCAGCCAAGGGGTTGAGCGGGGGTGGATCGAGGGTGAGCAGTACTTC.

The chain uses TRBV19 and TRBJ2-5; D unresolved. Per the germline V gene, CDR1 is LNHDA and CDR2 is SQIVND (reference sequence). This CDR3 has 10 amino acids. Trimming cost V 11 bases and J 8 bases, with 12 bases left between them. CDR3 residues: CALEVRTQYF. CDR3 sequence (DNA): TGTGCCTTAGAGGTTAGAACCCAGTACTTC.

As for this clone: Different DNA sequences within this sample yield the same CDR3. The chain is built from TRBV19 and TRBJ2-1, with 9 bases lining up with TRBD2. This CDR3 region has 15 residues. The ends lost 1 base at V and 4 bases at J; junction bases unmatched: 2. Germline V gene lookup returns CDR1 LNHDA and CDR2 SQIVND (reference sequence). CDR3 protein: CASSIGLAGYNEQFF. CDR3 sequence (DNA): TGTGCCAGTAGTATAGGGCTAGCGGGATACAATGAGCAGTTCTTC.

This clone was recorded once. The chain carries TRBV5-1 and TRBJ2-7; 15 bases line up with TRBD2. After removal of 0 bases from V and 0 bases from J, the junction contained 4 bases not matched to a gene. Germline CDR1 reads SGHRS; CDR2 reads YFSETQ. The CDR3 contains 18 residues. This chain's CDR3 is CASSLAGLAGGLSYEQYF. Here the CDR3 DNA reads TGCGCCAGCAGCTTGGCTGGACTAGCGGGAGGGCTCTCCTACGAGCAGTACTTC.

This chain links TRBV5-6 with TRBJ1-2; D possibly corresponds to TRBD1 (5 bases). The V and J ends lost 5 bases and 5 bases respectively, with 13 bases between them. The CDR3 is 13 amino acids. Germline V gives CDR1 SGHDT, CDR2 YYEEEE. The CDR3 region has the DNA TGTGCCAGCAGATGGGACTATGGATATGGCTACACCTTC. This gives the protein CASRWDYGYGYTF.

Comment on this clone: This same CDR3 is encoded by further DNA sequences in the sample. V is TRBV6-5 and J is TRBJ1-1, with D hard to call. V was pared by 0 bases and J by 3 bases, with 5 bases between. The CDR3 has 13 residues. CDR1 MNHEY and CDR2 SVGAGI come from the germline V gene. The CDR3 DNA is TGTGCCAGCAGTTACTCGAAGGACACTGAAGCTTTCTTT. This translates into CASSYSKDTEAFF.

The V and J genes are TRBV9 and TRBJ2-3; the match to TRBD2 covers 11 bases. After removal of 2 bases from V and 6 bases from J, the junction contained 8 bases not matched to a gene. Germline V gene lookup returns CDR1 SGDLS and CDR2 YYNGEE. CDR3 length: 16 amino acids. The CDR3 DNA reads TGTGCCAGCAGCGTCATAGCGGGGGGGAAAGTGGATACGCAGTATTTT. This encodes CASSVIAGGKVDTQYF.

The chain is built from TRBV11-3 and TRBJ2-1, with D unresolved. With 4 bases removed from V and 6 bases from J, the gap between germline ends came to 13 bases. This CDR3 has 14 residues. Germline CDR1 and CDR2: SGHNT and YENEEA. The CDR3 here is CASSSFEDPNEQFF. The CDR3 DNA reads TGTGCCAGCAGCTCCTTTGAGGATCCCAATGAGCAGTTCTTC.

The chain is built from TRBV5-4 and TRBJ2-1; a possible D gene is TRBD2 (5 bases). In germline, CDR1 is SGHNT, CDR2 YYREEE (reference sequence). Trimming stripped 1 base from V and 5 bases from J, with 13 bases between. This CDR3 contains 15 residues. For the CDR3, the DNA is TGTGCCAGCAGCTTGCTCGTGACCGGGAACAATGAGCAGTTCTTC. It is translated as CASSLLVTGNNEQFF.

This chain connects TRBV5-1 to TRBJ2-1; D is unclear. In germline, CDR1 is SGHRS, CDR2 YFSETQ. V was cut by 0 bases and J by 7 bases, with 11 bases left in between. This CDR3 spans 14 amino acids. CDR3 sequence (DNA): TGCGCCAGCAGCTTGGCCATCCGGGTGAATGAGCAGTTCTTC. Translated: CASSLAIRVNEQFF. Looking up the rest from reference TRBV5-1 and TRBJ2-1 gives the full variable domain: KAGVTQTPRYLIKTRGQQVTLSCSPISGHRSVSWYQQTPGQGLQFLFEYFSETQRNKGNFPGRFSGRQFSNSRSEMNVSTLELGDSALYLCASSLAIRVNEQFFGPGTRLTVL.

V and J are TRBV4-1 and TRBJ2-1; TRBD2 is a possible D gene (6 bases). This CDR3 has 17 amino acids. Trimming pared 1 base from V and 3 bases from J, leaving 16 bases between. Per the germline V gene, CDR1 is MGHRA and CDR2 is YSYEKL. Here the CDR3 DNA reads TGCGCCAGCAGCCAAGCACCCGAGTGGGAGGTCTACAATGAGCAGTTCTTC. Translated, it gives CASSQAPEWEVYNEQFF.

The chain is built from TRBV28 and TRBJ2-1; the D gene is possibly TRBD2 (6 bases). The germline gives CDR1 MDHEN, CDR2 SYDVKM. V lost 8 bases and J 4 bases, leaving 18 bases between the germline ends. The CDR3 loop spans 15 amino acids. The CDR3 region has the DNA TGTGCCAGCTGGTCCGTGGGGGGAGGTTACAATGAGCAGTTCTTC. It encodes CASWSVGGGYNEQFF.

The V call is TRBV7-6, the J call TRBJ2-5; D unclear. The germline CDR1 and CDR2 sequences are SGHVS and FNYEAQ. The CDR3 length is 13 residues. V was trimmed by 3 bases and J by 4 bases, leaving 9 bases between them. The CDR3 reads CASSLRQRETQYF. CDR3 bases: TGTGCCAGCAGCTTGCGGCAAAGAGAGACCCAGTACTTC.

The V gene is TRBV30, the J gene TRBJ2-7, with D possibly TRBD2 on 6 matching bases. The CDR3 consists of 13 residues. Between the trimmed V and J ends, which lost 5 bases and 0 bases, there was a span of 11 bases. Germline-derived CDR1 and CDR2 are GTSNPN and SVGIG (reference sequence). The CDR3, as DNA: TGTGCCTGGGGCCTCGGGAGCTCCTACGAGCAGTACTTC. It yields the protein CAWGLGSSYEQYF.